The 3 T cell receptor beta chains below all came from one sample that was sequenced in a study of primary melanoma T cells and metastatic recurrence. The protocol was immunoSEQ multiplex PCR, while the TCRdb copy is restricted to in-frame clones and leaves out a portion. The sample holds approximately 240 clones, over 70% seen once. The sequenced sample consisted of melanoma tumor tissue. The receptors stem from a human donor with melanoma.

The chain carries TRBV6-8 and TRBJ2-3, with unresolved D. Germline CDR1 MNHGY, CDR2 SAAAGT. The V gene lost 6 bases and the J gene lost 6 bases, with 19 bases spanning the gap. This CDR3 comprises 15 residues. The CDR3 DNA is TGTGCCAGCAGCGTGAGTGGGCTCCCTGGGGATACGCAGTATTTT. Its protein product is CASSVSGLPGDTQYF.

This sequence joins TRBV28 and TRBJ1-1; 7 nucleotides line up with TRBD1. Germline assignment: CDR1 MDHEN and CDR2 SYDVKM. J lost 5 bases, V lost 2 bases, and 11 bases had no gene match. The CDR3 contains 16 residues. CDR3 bases: TGTGCCAGCAGTTTACCCCACAGGGGCACCGGGACTGAAGCTTTCTTT. Its translation is CASSLPHRGTGTEAFF.

The chain combines TRBV18 with TRBJ1-2, with 7 bases identical to TRBD1. The germline V gene has CDR1 KGHSH and CDR2 LQKENI. The CDR3 runs to 13 residues. V was clipped by 3 bases and J by 5 bases; unmatched bases: 3. The CDR3 DNA sequence: TGTGCCAGCTCACCTGGACAGGATTATGGCTACACCTTC. This encodes CASSPGQDYGYTF. Together with reference TRBV18 and TRBJ1-2, the CDR3 gives the full variable domain: NAGVMQNPRHLVRRRGQEARLRCSPMKGHSHVYWYRQLPEEGLKFMVYLQKENIIDESGMPKERFSAEFPKEGPSILRIQQVVRGDSAAYFCASSPGQDYGYTFGSGTRLTVV.